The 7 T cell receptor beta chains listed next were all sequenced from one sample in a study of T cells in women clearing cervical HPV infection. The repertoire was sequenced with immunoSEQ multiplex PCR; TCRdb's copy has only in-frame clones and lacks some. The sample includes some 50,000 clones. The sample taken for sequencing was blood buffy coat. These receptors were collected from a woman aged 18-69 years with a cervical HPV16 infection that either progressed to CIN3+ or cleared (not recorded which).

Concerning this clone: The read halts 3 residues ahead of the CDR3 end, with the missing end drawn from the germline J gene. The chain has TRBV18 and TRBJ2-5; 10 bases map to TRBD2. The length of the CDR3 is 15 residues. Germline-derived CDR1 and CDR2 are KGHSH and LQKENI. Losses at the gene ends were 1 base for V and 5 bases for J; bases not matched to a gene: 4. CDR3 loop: CASSPQRGGSETQYF. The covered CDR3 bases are TGTGCCAGCTCACCACAGCGGGGGGGCTCGGAGACC.

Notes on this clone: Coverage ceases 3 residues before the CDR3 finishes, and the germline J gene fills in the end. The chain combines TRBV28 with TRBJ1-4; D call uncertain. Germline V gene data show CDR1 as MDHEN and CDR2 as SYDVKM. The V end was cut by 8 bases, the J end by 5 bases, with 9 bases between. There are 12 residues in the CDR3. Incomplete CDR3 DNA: TGTGCCAGCGGGCAGTTGAATGAAAAA. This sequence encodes CASGQLNEK. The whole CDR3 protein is CASGQLNEKLFF.

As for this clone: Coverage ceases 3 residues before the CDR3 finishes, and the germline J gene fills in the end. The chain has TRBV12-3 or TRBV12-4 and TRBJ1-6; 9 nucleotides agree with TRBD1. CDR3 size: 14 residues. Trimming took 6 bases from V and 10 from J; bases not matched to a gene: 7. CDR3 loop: CASSPGQGRSPLHF. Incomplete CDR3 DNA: TGTGCCAGCAGCCCGGGACAGGGAAGATCACCC.

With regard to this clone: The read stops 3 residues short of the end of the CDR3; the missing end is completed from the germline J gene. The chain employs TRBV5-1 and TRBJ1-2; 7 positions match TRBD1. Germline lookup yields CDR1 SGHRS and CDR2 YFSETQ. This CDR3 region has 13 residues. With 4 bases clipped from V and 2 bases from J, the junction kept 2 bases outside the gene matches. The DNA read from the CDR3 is TGCGCCAGCAGCGACAGGGCCAACTATGGC. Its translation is CASSDRANYG. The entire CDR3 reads CASSDRANYGYTF. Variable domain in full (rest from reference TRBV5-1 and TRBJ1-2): KAGVTQTPRYLIKTRGQQVTLSCSPISGHRSVSWYQQTPGQGLQFLFEYFSETQRNKGNFPGRFSGRQFSNSRSEMNVSTLELGDSALYLCASSDRANYGYTFGSGTRLTVV.

CDR3 DNA, as far as it was read: TGTGCCACGGGAATAGCGGGGAACTCCTACGAG. This gives the protein CATGIAGNSYE. The entire CDR3 sequence reads CATGIAGNSYEQYF. The genes are TRBV28 and TRBJ2-7; TRBD2 aligns across 8 bases. The CDR3 end lies 3 residues beyond the end of the read and is filled in from the germline J gene. Germline loops: CDR1 MDHEN, CDR2 SYDVKM. The junction had 8 bases not matched to a gene; V was cut back by 10 bases and J by 0 bases. The CDR3 has 14 amino acids.

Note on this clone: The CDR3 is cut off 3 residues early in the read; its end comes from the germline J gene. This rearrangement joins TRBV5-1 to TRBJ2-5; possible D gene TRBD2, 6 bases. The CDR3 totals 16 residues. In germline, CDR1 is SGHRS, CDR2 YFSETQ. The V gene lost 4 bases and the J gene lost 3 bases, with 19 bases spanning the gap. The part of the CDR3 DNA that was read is TGCGCCAGCAGCGCCATGGGCGGGATTGTAGAAGAGACC. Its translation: CASSAMGGIVEET. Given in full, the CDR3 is CASSAMGGIVEETQYF.

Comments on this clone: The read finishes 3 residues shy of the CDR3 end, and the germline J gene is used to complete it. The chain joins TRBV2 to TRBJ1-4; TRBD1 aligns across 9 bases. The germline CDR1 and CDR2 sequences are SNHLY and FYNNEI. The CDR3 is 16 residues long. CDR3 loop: CASSVYRTGARRKLFF. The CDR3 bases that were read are TGTGCCAGCAGTGTCTACCGGACAGGGGCGAGACGCAAA.